The TCR beta chain described here comes from a study of T cell responses to AZD1222 COVID-19 vaccine (dated by TCRdb to about 2021). Broadly, across the study: AZD1222 recipients with second doses at about 4 weeks or about 12 weeks were pooled, because spike-specific TCR depth and breadth did not differ between schedules. TCR sequencing was performed for more than 230 trial participants, of whom about 200 were given two doses of AZD1222 and 26 were given two doses of MenACWY control vaccine. Trial participants were enrolled by age into subgroups of 18-55, 56-69 and 70-plus years, and around 150, 28 and 57 TCR-sequenced participants, respectively, were included in these subgroups.

The CDR3 regions of human TCRbeta chains were subjected to immunosequencing. As for how the authors treated the data: Repertoire TCRs were matched against a reference library of SARS-CoV-2-specific TCRs generated with the MIRA antigen-specificity platform. Breadth meant the fraction of unique TCRs that were SARS-CoV-2-associated, whereas depth meant the fraction of total T cells that were SARS-CoV-2-associated. Using the MIRA data, every spike-specific TCR was mapped to the spike region that the TCR reacted to and assigned to either a CD4 or a CD8 class. Log10-transformed breadth and depth values were compared by one-way ANOVA with Sidak's multiple comparisons tests. Here the immuneACCESS table is served through TCRdb, limited to in-frame sequences with V and J called. Missing clones are a known gap in these copies; in checked studies unresolved V genes cover under half, and the rest lacks a known reason. The V and J calls and clone size come from that table; D and trimming were worked out from the DNA. The sample profile shows about 120,000 clones; about 90% of them were found once. Of the sample, approximately 5.1% is held by the ten largest clones.

The time point label for this specimen denotes: baseline before first vaccination. Vaccinee samples were obtained from the UK trials COV001 and COV002, which included a single-blind randomized controlled phase 2/3 trial of AZD1222 (ChAdOx1 nCoV-19) in healthy adults. Trial participant PBMC samples were collected at day 0 and day 28 after the second dose for TCRbeta chain sequencing. Note on this clone: No cognate antigen has been identified for it. No base-level quality is on record; no much larger clone is a single base apart.

Relative to germline, V is missing 5 bases and J is missing 7 bases, with 11 bases of the junction outside any gene match. The germline V gene provides CDR1 SGHRS and CDR2 YFSETQ. The CDR3 spans 14 residues, from the cysteine through the phenylalanine. The entry retains the CDR3 DNA only, 42 bases that are in frame from base 1. The investigation overall reported the following: The 56-69-year group was small, and its depth increase did not reach significance, likely because of low power. A significant rise in spike-specific TCR breadth and depth was observed after two AZD1222 doses relative to day 0 and relative to MenACWY recipients. Nearly half of unique spike-specific TCRs reportedly recognized epitopes outside regions mutated in the B.1.351 and B.1.1.7 variants. Most participants were white British and females outnumbered males, and the authors suggested that clonal diversity may have been underestimated. Vaccine-associated CD4 TCRs spanned the whole spike protein, with dominant responses in regions 160-218 and 743-854. Conclusions about previously exposed vaccinees are limited because only five or six AZD1222 recipients were SARS-CoV-2 seropositive at baseline. Because no samples from the day 14 peak response were available, repertoires could be characterized only after the peak T cell response.

This receptor was identified in an adult in good health. The rearranged segments are TRBV5-1 and TRBJ1-1; TRBD1 agrees with 7 junctional bases. The source material was peripheral blood, sampled on day 0 of AZD1222 vaccination. The sequenced DNA: TGCGCCAGCAGTCCACCGGGACAGATAAATGAAGCTTTCTTT. Its product reads: CASSPPGQINEAFF.